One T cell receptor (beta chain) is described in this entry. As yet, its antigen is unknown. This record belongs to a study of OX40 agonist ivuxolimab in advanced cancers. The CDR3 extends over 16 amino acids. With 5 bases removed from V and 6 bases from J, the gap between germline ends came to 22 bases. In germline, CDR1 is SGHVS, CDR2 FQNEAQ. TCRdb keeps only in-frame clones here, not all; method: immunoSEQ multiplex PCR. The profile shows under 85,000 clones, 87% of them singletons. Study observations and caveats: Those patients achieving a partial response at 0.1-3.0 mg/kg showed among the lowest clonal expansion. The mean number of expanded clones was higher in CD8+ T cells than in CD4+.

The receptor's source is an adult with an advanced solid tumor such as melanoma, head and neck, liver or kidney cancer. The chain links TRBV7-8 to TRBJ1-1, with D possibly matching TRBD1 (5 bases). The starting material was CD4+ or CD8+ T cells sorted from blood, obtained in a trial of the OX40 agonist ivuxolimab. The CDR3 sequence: CASSPRGIGLGAEAFF. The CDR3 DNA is TGTGCCAGCAGCCCACGGGGGATCGGGTTGGGCGCTGAAGCTTTCTTT.